Following are 24 T cell receptor beta chains from one sample sequenced in a study of T cell repertoires in cytomegalovirus infection. TCRdb passed the reads through MiXCR, listing each CDR3 protein once. The data hold about 490,000 distinct CDR3 sequences, with around a quarter observed a single time. The specimen sequenced was PBMCs. The receptors originated from a human donor in good health (CMV status not recorded). Some clones in this sample may be carry-over from other donors' samples.

The chain joins TRBV7-9 to TRBJ2-3; TRBD2 agrees at 11 bases. This CDR3 comprises 14 residues. Germline V CDR1 and CDR2: SEHNR, FQNEAQ (reference sequence). The ends lost 4 bases at V and 5 bases at J; junction bases unmatched: 2. CDR3: CASSSGLAGDTQYF. CDR3 sequence (DNA): TGTGCCAGCAGCTCAGGACTAGCGGGAGATACGCAGTATTTT. Full variable domain (missing parts from reference TRBV7-9 and TRBJ2-3): DTGVSQNPRHKITKRGQNVTFRCDPISEHNRLYWYRQTLGQGPEFLTYFQNEAQLEKSRLLSDRFSAERPKGSFSTLEIQRTEQGDSAMYLCASSSGLAGDTQYFGPGTRLTVL.

This clonotype was observed a handful of times. The gene calls are TRBV20-1 and TRBJ2-7, with no clear D. Germline CDR1 is DFQATT and CDR2 is SNEGSKA (reference sequence). There are 15 residues in the CDR3. Trimming took 0 bases from V and 2 from J, leaving 14 bases between them. The CDR3 protein is CSARDLGISAYEQYF. As DNA, the CDR3 is TGCAGTGCTAGAGATCTGGGTATCAGTGCCTACGAGCAGTACTTC.

The chain recombines TRBV7-9 with TRBJ1-2; weak D call: TRBD1 (5 bases). The CDR3 runs to 14 residues. The V and J ends lost 3 bases and 2 bases respectively, with 10 bases between them. The germline CDR1 and CDR2 sequences are SEHNR and FQNEAQ (reference sequence). The DNA for the CDR3 is TGTGCCAGCAGCTTGGGGGGAAACAACTATGGCTACACCTTC. Amino acids: CASSLGGNNYGYTF.

The V gene is TRBV30, the J gene TRBJ2-1; D gene uncertain. CDR1 GTSNPN and CDR2 SVGIG come from the germline V gene (reference sequence). V was cut by 8 bases and J by 2 bases, with 13 bases left in between. CDR3 length: 13 amino acids. CDR3 sequence: CARKVEPYNEQFF. Written as DNA, the CDR3 is TGTGCCCGAAAGGTCGAACCCTACAATGAGCAGTTCTTC.

This clonotype was found many times. The chain has TRBV7-2 and TRBJ1-2; 8 bases are a match to TRBD1. The CDR3 contains 15 residues. Unmatched junction bases numbered 5, after V lost 5 bases and J lost 0 bases. Per germline, CDR1 SGHTA and CDR2 FQGNSA. CDR3 DNA: TGTGCCAGCAGCCAATACAGGGGGGCTAACTATGGCTACACCTTC. It specifies CASSQYRGANYGYTF. The full variable domain, rest sourced from reference TRBV7-2 and TRBJ1-2, is GAGVSQSPSNKVTEKGKDVELRCDPISGHTALYWYRQSLGQGLEFLIYFQGNSAPDKSGLPSDRFSAERTGGSVSTLTIQRTQQEDSAVYLCASSQYRGANYGYTFGSGTRLTVV.

The J gene is TRBJ2-7, the V gene TRBV20-1; D possibly uses TRBD1 or TRBD2 (5 bases each). Germline V lookup: CDR1 DFQATT, CDR2 SNEGSKA (reference sequence). Deletions cut 3 bases from V and 4 bases from J, with 13 bases between. This CDR3 comprises 13 residues. The CDR3: CSASRDGVYEQYF. CDR3 DNA sequence: TGCAGTGCTAGTCGGGACGGAGTTTACGAGCAGTACTTC.

This clonotype was counted many times. The chain joins TRBV7-2 to TRBJ2-1, with a weak D call TRBD2 (6 bases). Per germline, CDR1 SGHTA and CDR2 FQGNSA. The ends were cut back, 1 base at V and 10 bases at J, with 17 bases in the middle. This CDR3 spans 15 amino acids. The CDR3 DNA follows: TGTGCCAGCAGCTTAGTGCTGGCCGGGAGTAGGGAGCAGTTCTTC. Protein sequence: CASSLVLAGSREQFF. Based on the CDR3 plus reference TRBV7-2 and TRBJ2-1, the full variable domain is GAGVSQSPSNKVTEKGKDVELRCDPISGHTALYWYRQSLGQGLEFLIYFQGNSAPDKSGLPSDRFSAERTGGSVSTLTIQRTQQEDSAVYLCASSLVLAGSREQFFGPGTRLTVL.

The chain combines TRBV2 with TRBJ2-1; D ambiguous. The CDR3 is 11 amino acids. Trimming removed 0 bases at V and 15 bases at J, with 9 bases between. Germline assignment: CDR1 SNHLY and CDR2 FYNNEI. The CDR3 DNA sequence: TGTGCCAGCAGTGAAGCGCTTCGAGGGTTCTTC. Translated, it gives CASSEALRGFF.

V and J are TRBV19 and TRBJ2-7, with 8 bases fitting TRBD1. This CDR3 spans 14 amino acids. Trimming removed 5 bases from V and 2 bases from J; junction bases left unmatched: 5. CDR1 is LNHDA and CDR2 is SQIVND in the germline V gene (reference sequence). The chain's CDR3 is CASSAGTGTYEQYF. Here the CDR3 DNA reads TGTGCCAGTAGTGCCGGGACAGGAACCTACGAGCAGTACTTC.

This clonotype was counted ten times or more. J is TRBJ2-5 and V is TRBV7-2; no clear D gene. Trimming took 5 bases from V and 0 from J, leaving 13 bases between them. Germline V gives CDR1 SGHTA, CDR2 FQGNSA. There are 15 residues in the CDR3. The CDR3 protein is CASSIRTANQETQYF. The CDR3 coding sequence is TGTGCCAGCAGCATTCGGACGGCCAACCAAGAGACCCAGTACTTC. The variable domain in full, with the rest retrieved from reference TRBV7-2 and TRBJ2-5, is GAGVSQSPSNKVTEKGKDVELRCDPISGHTALYWYRQSLGQGLEFLIYFQGNSAPDKSGLPSDRFSAERTGGSVSTLTIQRTQQEDSAVYLCASSIRTANQETQYFGPGTRLLVL.

This clonotype was counted a few times. This rearrangement joins TRBV7-9 to TRBJ2-1; 14 bases line up with TRBD2. CDR1 and CDR2 from the germline V gene are SEHNR and FQNEAQ (reference sequence). CDR3 length: 14 amino acids. V lost 6 bases, J lost 13 bases, and 8 bases stayed unmatched. The CDR3 DNA reads as TGTGCCAGCAGTTCGGGACTAGCGGGAGTCCCCCAGTTCTTC. It yields the protein CASSSGLAGVPQFF.

This clonotype was seen at least ten times. This chain connects TRBV7-2 to TRBJ2-1, with D perhaps TRBD1 (5 bases). V shed 1 base and J shed 7 bases, with 17 bases lying between them. CDR1 is SGHTA and CDR2 is FQGNSA in the germline V gene. There are 16 residues in the CDR3. CDR3 coding DNA: TGTGCCAGCAGCTTAGGGACCTGGGGCCTCGAGAATGAGCAGTTCTTC. This encodes CASSLGTWGLENEQFF.

The chain combines TRBV7-2 with TRBJ2-7; D ambiguous. V lost 1 base to trimming and J lost 0 bases, with 10 bases between them. Germline V gene lookup returns CDR1 SGHTA and CDR2 FQGNSA. The CDR3 contains 15 residues. Written as DNA, the CDR3 is TGTGCCAGCAGCTTAGTTTCGGTGGACTCCTACGAGCAGTACTTC. This translates into CASSLVSVDSYEQYF.

This chain joins TRBV18 and TRBJ2-7, with TRBD2 matching over 9 bases. Per germline, CDR1 KGHSH and CDR2 LQKENI. The junction had 12 bases not matched to a gene; V was cut back by 4 bases and J by 5 bases. The length of the CDR3 is 16 residues. In DNA, the CDR3 is TGTGCCAGCTCACAAAACCGGATAGCGGGAGTAAACGAGCAGTACGTC. Its translation: CASSQNRIAGVNEQYV.

This clonotype was observed many times. Here the CDR3 DNA reads TGTGCTAGTGGTTTGGGAACACCGGGCCCCAATCAGCCCCAGCATTTT. Amino acids: CASGLGTPGPNQPQHF. The chain is built from TRBV12-5 and TRBJ1-5; no clear D. The CDR3 is made up of 16 amino acids. The germline CDR1 and CDR2 sequences are LGHNT and FRNRAP. The ends were cut back, 1 base at V and 3 bases at J, with 13 bases in the middle.

This clonotype was picked up many times. The rearrangement uses TRBV7-2 and TRBJ2-2, with TRBD2 matching 9 bases. With 5 bases clipped from V and 5 bases from J, the junction kept 9 bases outside the gene matches. CDR3 length: 16 residues. CDR1 SGHTA and CDR2 FQGNSA come from the germline V gene. CDR3 DNA sequence: TGTGCCAGCAGCCCCCTCGAGCGGGAGGATACCGGGGAGCTGTTTTTT. This codes for CASSPLEREDTGELFF.

V gene TRBV29-1 combines with J gene TRBJ2-5; D uncertain. The CDR3 consists of 11 residues. V lost 4 bases and J lost 1, with 4 bases in between. Germline CDR1 is SQVTM and CDR2 is ANQGSEA. The CDR3 coding sequence is TGCAGCGTTGGGATCCAAGAGACCCAGTACTTC. It translates to CSVGIQETQYF.

Many counts were recorded for this clonotype. This CDR3 reads CASSYTSGVYNEQFF. CDR3 nucleotide sequence: TGTGCCAGCAGTTATACTAGCGGGGTATACAATGAGCAGTTCTTC. The chain combines TRBV6-2 or TRBV6-3 with TRBJ2-1; TRBD2 agrees at 10 bases. V was pared by 3 bases and J by 4 bases, with 3 bases of the junction left unmatched. Germline V gene lookup returns CDR1 MNHEY and CDR2 SVGEGT. The CDR3 consists of 15 residues.

This clonotype showed up just a few times. This chain connects TRBV7-9 to TRBJ2-2; TRBD1 is a possible D gene (5 bases). Trimming stripped 3 bases from V and 6 bases from J, with 11 bases between. CDR1 is SEHNR and CDR2 is FQNEAQ in the germline V gene (reference sequence). The CDR3 spans 14 residues. CDR3 nucleotide sequence: TGTGCCAGCAGCTTGATTCAGGGATCCGGGGAGCTGTTTTTT. Translated: CASSLIQGSGELFF.

In its sample, this clonotype was seen many times. J is TRBJ1-5 and V is TRBV7-2; a weak D match, TRBD1 (6 bases). Germline CDR1 reads SGHTA; CDR2 reads FQGNSA. The CDR3 is 13 residues long. Deletions cut 5 bases from V and 5 bases from J, with 10 bases between. The CDR3 nucleotides read TGTGCCAGCAGCCCAAGGGGGGATCAGCCCCAGCATTTT. Translated: CASSPRGDQPQHF.

Notes on this clonotype: A much more abundant neighbour one base away suggests this may be a read error. The gene calls are TRBV27 and TRBJ2-5; D gene unclear. Germline V lookup: CDR1 MNHEY, CDR2 SMNVEV (reference sequence). The length of the CDR3 is 11 residues. V lost 5 bases and J 6 bases, leaving 7 bases between the germline ends. The CDR3 sequence: CASSLGQTQYF. CDR3 coding DNA: TGTGCCAGCAGTCTCGGACAGACCCAGTACTTC.

This clonotype was counted ten times or more. The chain is built from TRBV7-2 and TRBJ1-5; 7 bases agree with TRBD1. V lost 3 bases and J lost 2; bases outside the gene matches: 4. This CDR3 comprises 15 residues. Germline values: CDR1 SGHTA, CDR2 FQGNSA. DNA for the CDR3: TGTGCCAGCAGCTTCGGCAGGGGGGGCAATCAGCCCCAGCATTTT. It is translated as CASSFGRGGNQPQHF.

A few counts support this clonotype. The rearrangement uses TRBV5-4 and TRBJ1-6, with 8 bases that match TRBD1. Germline CDR1 SGHNT, CDR2 YYREEE (reference sequence). The CDR3 sequence is 15 residues long. The J segment lost 10 bases and the V segment lost 4 bases, leaving 10 bases of the junction unmatched. The CDR3 here is CASSLRQGPGSPLHF. The CDR3 nucleotides are TGTGCCAGCAGCCTGAGACAGGGGCCAGGGTCACCCCTCCACTTT.

The chain is built from TRBV7-9 and TRBJ2-3, with D uncertain. The V gene's germline CDR1 is SEHNR and CDR2 FQNEAQ (reference sequence). This CDR3 region has 15 residues. V was cut by 0 bases and J by 6 bases, with 13 bases left in between. The CDR3 coding sequence is TGTGCCAGCAGCTTAGCAGGAGCTCCCAAGGATACGCAGTATTTT. This translates into CASSLAGAPKDTQYF.